These T cell receptor beta chains were read from a single sample in a study of cytomegalovirus exposure and HLA in healthy donors. Sequenced by immunoSEQ multiplex PCR; TCRdb stores in-frame clones only, minus some. Among about 94,000 clones listed, roughly four fifths were seen once. Sequencing used PBMCs. All receptors derive from a human donor in good health. Both conserved end residues are part of each CDR3. A D gene is named only where the DNA matches it firmly. Size is stated for part of the rows, as once, few or many counts, or as a class when the clone is expanded.

TRBV28	TRBJ2-3	-	TRBD1	TGTGCCAGCAGGACCGGGACAGGGTTAGATACGCAGTATTTT	CASRTGTGLDTQYF
TRBV19	TRBJ2-3	-	-	TGTGCCAGTAGTACGCCACTCCGACAGACCTCCACAGATACGCAGTATTTT	CASSTPLRQTSTDTQYF
TRBV10-3	TRBJ1-2	-	TRBD1	TGTGCCATCAGAAGACAGGGAGAGGACTATGGCTACACCTTC	CAIRRQGEDYGYTF
TRBV5-6	TRBJ2-5	-	TRBD1	TGTGCCAGCAGACTTAAGGACAGGGTGGTTGAGACCCAGTACTTC	CASRLKDRVVETQYF
TRBV6-5	TRBJ1-5	-	-	TGTGCCAGCAGTTACCTGGGGGGGGGCAATCAGCCCCAGCATTTT	CASSYLGGGNQPQHF
TRBV2	TRBJ1-2	-	TRBD1	TGTGCCAGCAGTAATCGACAGGGGGGCTACACCTTC	CASSNRQGGYTF
TRBV6-4	TRBJ2-3	-	TRBD2	TGTGCCAGCAGTGACGTCGGGGGGGCAGATACGCAGTATTTT	CASSDVGGADTQYF
TRBV18	TRBJ2-7	once	TRBD2	TGTGCCAGCTCACCCAGAGCGGGGGGCTCCTACGAGCAGTACTTC	CASSPRAGGSYEQYF
TRBV5-1	TRBJ1-1	-	-	TGCGCCAGCAGCTCCCAGGGGAGAGGGACTGAAGCTTTCTTT	CASSSQGRGTEAFF
TRBV5-1	TRBJ1-2	once	-	TGCGCCAGCAACCTTGAGGGTAACTATGGCTACACCTTC	CASNLEGNYGYTF
TRBV2	TRBJ1-2	-	-	TGTGCCAAGCAGAAGGACAGTTTCTATGGCTACACCTTC	CAKQKDSFYGYTF
TRBV5-1	TRBJ2-5	-	TRBD2	TGCGCCAGCAGACTAGCGGGAGGGGAGACCCAGTACTTC	CASRLAGGETQYF
TRBV4-3	TRBJ2-5	-	-	TGCGCCAGCAGCCAAGTTCCAGATCAAGAGACCCAGTACTTC	CASSQVPDQETQYF
TRBV6-5	TRBJ2-5	-	-	TGTGCCAGCAGGCCGACGGGGTCTGAGACCCAGTACTTC	CASRPTGSETQYF
TRBV6-4	TRBJ2-3	-	-	TGTGCCAGCAGGGAAGGCGGGAGCACAGATACGCAGTATTTT	CASREGGSTDTQYF
TRBV5-1	TRBJ2-1	-	-	TGCGCCAGCAGCGGACTACAAGGATCCTACAATGAGCAGTTCTTC	CASSGLQGSYNEQFF
TRBV28	TRBJ2-7	-	-	TGTGCCAGCAGTTTGGGCAGGGTGGAGGAGCAGTACTTC	CASSLGRVEEQYF
TRBV11-2	TRBJ2-5	-	TRBD1	TGTGCCAGCAGCCCCAGACAGGGAGTAGGGACCCAGTACTTC	CASSPRQGVGTQYF
TRBV7-8	TRBJ1-1	-	TRBD1	TGTGCCAGCAGCTTAAGGGGAGGGACAGGGATGAACACTGAAGCTTTCTTT	CASSLRGGTGMNTEAFF
TRBV5-8	TRBJ2-7	-	-	TGTGCCAGCAGCATACGGACATCCCGAAGCGCCTACGAGCAGTACTTC	CASSIRTSRSAYEQYF
TRBV28	TRBJ2-7	-	TRBD1	TGTGCCAGCAGTTGGACAGGGGCCAGTCTAAGGGACTACGAGCAGTACTTC	CASSWTGASLRDYEQYF
TRBV4-1	TRBJ1-5	-	TRBD1	TGCGCCAGCGGGGACGGGACAGCAAATAATCAGCCCCAGCATTTT	CASGDGTANNQPQHF
TRBV11-2	TRBJ2-2	-	TRBD2	TGTGCCAGCAGCTCAAGGACTAGCGGGAGAGGGGAGCTGTTTTTT	CASSSRTSGRGELFF
TRBV5-1	TRBJ2-1	-	-	TGCGCCAGCAGCTTGGAGGGACATACTAACAATGAGCAGTTCTTC	CASSLEGHTNNEQFF
TRBV5-1	TRBJ1-1	-	-	TGCGCCAGCAGCTTGGCGGTGGGAGGGAACACTGAAGCTTTCTTT	CASSLAVGGNTEAFF
TRBV4-1	TRBJ2-3	-	-	TGCGCCAGCAGCCAAATCGTAGCGGTGAGCACAGATACGCAGTATTTT	CASSQIVAVSTDTQYF
TRBV25-1	TRBJ1-6	-	TRBD1	TGTGCCAGCCGGGGCCCAAGGACAGGGGGAGGACCCCTCCACTTT	CASRGPRTGGGPLHF
TRBV7-2	TRBJ1-4	-	-	TGTGCCAGCAGCTTAGCTCCTGCAACTAATGAAAAACTGTTTTTT	CASSLAPATNEKLFF
TRBV7-3	TRBJ2-1	-	TRBD2	TGTGCCAGCAGCCCTAGGAGCGGGGCTAACAATGAGCAGTTCTTC	CASSPRSGANNEQFF
TRBV12-2	TRBJ1-2	once	-	TGTGCAAGTCGCTTTAATCGACAGGGTGTGGGAGGCTACACCTTC	CASRFNRQGVGGYTF
TRBV9	TRBJ2-2	-	TRBD2	TGTGCCAGCAGCGTAGGTTTGGGAGGGGCCGGAACCGGGGAGCTGTTTTTT	CASSVGLGGAGTGELFF
TRBV30	TRBJ2-6	-	TRBD1	TGTGCCTGGCTCCAGGGGGCTGGGGCCAACGTCCTGACTTTC	CAWLQGAGANVLTF
TRBV6-5	TRBJ1-1	few	TRBD1	TGTGCCAGCAGGAGCCGGGACAGGGTCCCTGAAGCTTTCTTT	CASRSRDRVPEAFF
TRBV30	TRBJ1-5	-	-	TGTGCCTGGCAACGGGGAAGCAATCAGCCCCAGCATTTT	CAWQRGSNQPQHF